This T cell receptor (beta chain) was sequenced during a study of blood T cell repertoires in COVID-19. V lost 0 bases and J lost 7, with 10 bases in between. Germline values: CDR1 SEHNR, CDR2 FQNEAQ (reference sequence). The CDR3 consists of 13 residues. Here immunoSEQ multiplex PCR was the method, and the copy in TCRdb shows in-frame clones only, minus some. The sample carries some 150,000 clones, approximately 87% recorded once. The source of this sequence is a man aged 45-60 years who had recovered from COVID-19. The rearrangement links TRBV7-9 to TRBJ2-7, with a tentative D call TRBD2 (6 bases). Material for sequencing was peripheral blood. CDR3 in amino acids: CASSLAGAGEQYF. CDR3 nucleotide sequence: TGTGCCAGCAGCTTAGCGGGCGCGGGGGAGCAGTACTTC.